The 25 T cell receptor beta chains below come from one sample, sequenced in a study of CDR3 diversity in severe acne. TCRdb recomputed calls from the PCR reads with MiXCR, one row per CDR3 protein. The table includes 85,000 to 120,000 distinct CDR3 sequences, around 56% detected once. Material: blood. These receptors originate from a male donor with acne.

This clonotype was detected many times. The chain carries TRBV20-1 and TRBJ2-3, with D perhaps TRBD2 (7 bases). With 5 bases removed from V and 4 bases from J, the gap between germline ends came to 16 bases. The CDR3 totals 14 residues. Germline lookup yields CDR1 DFQATT and CDR2 SNEGSKA (reference sequence). The CDR3 protein is CSAEGGGPSDTQYF. CDR3 nucleotides: TGCAGTGCTGAAGGGGGGGGGCCTTCAGATACGCAGTATTTT.

The gene calls are TRBV25-1 and TRBJ1-6; TRBD1 matches at 12 bases. V gave up 1 base and J gave up 8 bases; unmatched junction bases: 9. The germline gives CDR1 MGHDK, CDR2 SYGVNS. CDR3 length: 18 amino acids. The CDR3 nucleotides are TGTGCCAGCAGTGAATCTATAGGGACAGGGGGCGCATATTCACCCCTCCACTTT. This gives the protein CASSESIGTGGAYSPLHF.

This clonotype occurred many times. The chain couples TRBV11-2 to TRBJ2-3; no clear D gene. CDR1 SGHAT and CDR2 FQNNGV come from the germline V gene. This CDR3 is built from 14 residues. Deletions cut 5 bases from V and 0 bases from J, with 9 bases between. This CDR3 reads CASSPGPSTDTQYF. CDR3 DNA: TGTGCCAGCAGCCCTGGCCCAAGCACAGATACGCAGTATTTT.

This chain joins TRBV29-1 and TRBJ1-1, with a weak D call TRBD1 (5 bases). V was cut by 8 bases and J by 4 bases, with 14 bases left in between. This CDR3 region has 12 residues. Germline V CDR1 and CDR2: SQVTM, ANQGSEA. CDR3: CSTRRGATEAFF. The CDR3 region has the DNA TGCAGCACCCGGAGGGGCGCCACTGAAGCTTTCTTT.

The chain links TRBV20-1 to TRBJ2-1; D might be TRBD1 (5 bases). V lost 7 bases and J 5 bases, leaving 21 bases between the germline ends. Germline CDR1 reads DFQATT; CDR2 reads SNEGSKA (reference sequence). CDR3 length: 15 amino acids. The CDR3 DNA reads TGCAGTGTCGCCAGGCCCAGGGTTGGAGACAATGAGCAGTTCTTC. Protein product: CSVARPRVGDNEQFF.

This clonotype occurred many times. This chain connects TRBV10-2 to TRBJ2-3; 12 nucleotides match TRBD1. Per germline, CDR1 WSHSY and CDR2 SAAADI. The CDR3 contains 16 residues. After removal of 0 bases from V and 6 bases from J, the junction contained 4 bases not matched to a gene. CDR3 DNA: TGCGCCAGCAGTGAGTCAGGGACAGGGGGCGTGGATACGCAGTATTTT. It codes for CASSESGTGGVDTQYF.

On this clonotype: A read error is possible here, since a much larger clone lies one base away. This chain uses TRBV7-9 with TRBJ2-7, with D possibly being TRBD2 (6 bases). The germline CDR1 and CDR2 sequences are SEHNR and FQNEAQ (reference sequence). This CDR3 comprises 13 residues. CDR3: CVSSYGGSFEQYV. The CDR3 coding sequence is TGTGTCAGCAGCTATGGGGGGTCCTTCGAGCAGTACGTC.

This clonotype was observed at least ten times. The V gene is TRBV2, the J gene TRBJ2-3; D possibly uses TRBD1 or TRBD2 (6 bases each). The CDR3 consists of 14 residues. Trimming cost V 0 bases and J 6 bases, with 10 bases left between them. The germline V gene has CDR1 SNHLY and CDR2 FYNNEI. DNA of the CDR3: TGTGCCAGCAGTGAAGCAACAGGGACTGATACGCAGTATTTT. Its translation is CASSEATGTDTQYF.

This chain connects TRBV4-1 to TRBJ2-7, with 13 bases that match TRBD2. Looked up from germline, CDR1 is MGHRA and CDR2 is YSYEKL. With 4 bases clipped from V and 0 bases from J, the junction kept 6 bases outside the gene matches. This CDR3 comprises 17 residues. The CDR3 protein is CASSLTSGRTSSYEQYF. CDR3 in DNA: TGCGCCAGCAGCCTGACTAGCGGGAGGACGAGCTCCTACGAGCAGTACTTC.

Details on this clonotype: Being one base from a much bigger clone, this may be a read error. The chain is built from TRBV6-1 and TRBJ2-3; a weak D match, TRBD2 (7 bases). This CDR3 spans 16 amino acids. Germline CDR1 MNHNS, CDR2 SASEGT. CDR3 protein: CAGSSRGGPHTDTQYF. CDR3 sequence (DNA): TGTGCCGGCAGTTCAAGGGGGGGGCCACACACAGATACGCAGTATTTT.

This chain connects TRBV25-1 to TRBJ2-5, with D tentatively TRBD1 (5 bases). In germline, CDR1 is MGHDK, CDR2 SYGVNS. Deletions cut 9 bases from V and 3 bases from J, with 17 bases between. There are 14 residues in the CDR3. The CDR3 DNA follows: TGTGCCAGTAGAACTCAGGGCGAGGAAGAGACCCAGTACTTC. As protein: CASRTQGEEETQYF. Full variable domain (remainder filled in from reference TRBV25-1 and TRBJ2-5): EADIYQTPRYLVIGTGKKITLECSQTMGHDKMYWYQQDPGMELHLIHYSYGVNSTEKGDLSSESTVSRIRTEHFPLTLESARPSHTSQYLCASRTQGEEETQYFGPGTRLLVL.

This clonotype came up a few times. The chain carries TRBV9 and TRBJ1-1; D not resolved. This CDR3 has 14 amino acids. Deletions cut 3 bases from V and 4 bases from J, with 13 bases between. CDR1 and CDR2 from the germline V gene are SGDLS and YYNGEE. CDR3 loop: CASSGGGLRTEAFF. The CDR3 DNA is TGTGCCAGCAGCGGGGGAGGACTGCGCACTGAAGCTTTCTTT.

This clonotype was detected ten times or more. The chain recombines TRBV9 with TRBJ1-4; unclear D gene. Trimming left V 0 bases short and J 6 bases short, with 9 bases between. Germline V gene lookup returns CDR1 SGDLS and CDR2 YYNGEE. The CDR3 contains 14 residues. CDR3 DNA sequence: TGTGCCAGCAGCGTAGAGCCCGGGGATGAAAAACTGTTTTTT. Translation gives CASSVEPGDEKLFF.

The chain is built from TRBV7-3 and TRBJ2-6, with 8 bases identical to TRBD1. The germline gives CDR1 SGHTA, CDR2 FQGTGA. Unmatched junction bases numbered 14, after V lost 1 base and J lost 9 bases. The CDR3 consists of 18 residues. CDR3 sequence reads: CASSLIAGLRDRLNVLTF. CDR3 DNA: TGTGCCAGCAGCTTAATAGCCGGACTCCGGGACAGGCTCAACGTCCTGACTTTC.

The chain combines TRBV6-5 with TRBJ1-5; D is perhaps TRBD1 (5 bases). The DNA end is more similar to TRBJ2-3, so the J call may be wrong. CDR1 is MNHEY, CDR2 SVGAGI, per germline. This CDR3 region has 16 residues. CDR3 sequence: CASSYSAGAGNQPQYF. CDR3 DNA sequence: TGTGCCAGCAGTTACTCGGCTGGGGCCGGCAATCAGCCCCAGTATTTT.

This clonotype has only a few counts. The CDR3 end shows no conserved phenylalanine or tryptophan, and so a read error is likely. The chain recombines TRBV20-1 with TRBJ2-7; the D gene is possibly TRBD2 (6 bases). Trimming took off 3 bases at V and 3 bases at J, with 15 bases between the two ends. Germline CDR1 and CDR2: DFQATT and SNEGSKA (reference sequence). The CDR3 has 14 residues. The CDR3 sequence: CSASRGTTYYEQYL. The DNA of the CDR3 is TGCAGTGCTAGTCGCGGGACGACGTACTACGAGCAGTACCTC.

The rearrangement joins TRBV6-1 to TRBJ2-7, with TRBD2 identical over 11 bases. Germline V gene data show CDR1 as MNHNS and CDR2 as SASEGT. The CDR3 has 16 amino acids. Trimming removed 0 bases from V and 3 bases from J; junction bases left unmatched: 4. The CDR3 is CASSEASGRAGYEQYF. DNA of the CDR3: TGTGCCAGCAGTGAAGCTAGCGGGAGGGCCGGCTACGAGCAGTACTTC.

The chain uses TRBV7-9 and TRBJ1-1; TRBD1 is a possible D gene (5 bases). V dropped 5 bases and J dropped 11 bases, with 15 bases sitting between them. The CDR3 has 12 residues. Germline lookup yields CDR1 SEHNR and CDR2 FQNEAQ (reference sequence). The CDR3: CASSPGGEYAFF. The CDR3 coding sequence is TGTGCCAGCAGCCCTGGAGGGGAGTACGCTTTCTTT.

The chain couples TRBV6-6 to TRBJ1-1; D is unclear. The CDR3 has 13 amino acids. With 7 bases removed from V and 3 bases from J, the gap between germline ends came to 12 bases. CDR1 is MNHNY, CDR2 SVGAGI, per germline (reference sequence). The DNA for the CDR3 is TGTGCCAGCACCCGGGGTGAGGACACTGAAGCTTTCTTT. Protein product: CASTRGEDTEAFF.

V and J are TRBV29-1 and TRBJ1-2; TRBD1 matches 9 bases. This CDR3 is 14 amino acids long. Trimming removed 6 bases from V and 6 bases from J; junction bases left unmatched: 11. Germline V gene sequence: CDR1 SQVTM, CDR2 ANQGSEA. In DNA, the CDR3 is TGCAGCGTGGAGCCGGGACAGGGTGTGAATGGCTACACCTTC. It encodes CSVEPGQGVNGYTF.

Regarding this clonotype: This may be a read error, as it is one base from a much larger clone. V usage is TRBV5-6 and J usage is TRBJ2-7; the D gene is possibly TRBD2 (5 bases). CDR3 length equals 13 residues. Germline V gene sequence: CDR1 SGHDT, CDR2 YYEEEE. The CDR3 spells CASGFEGLNEQYV. DNA of the CDR3: TGTGCCAGCGGCTTCGAGGGTTTGAACGAGCAGTACGTC.

This chain connects TRBV6-1 to TRBJ2-3, with TRBD1 as a possible D gene (5 bases). V gave up 5 bases and J gave up 2 bases, with 17 bases separating them. CDR1 MNHNS and CDR2 SASEGT come from the germline V gene. This CDR3 contains 16 residues. CDR3 sequence (DNA): TGTGCCAGCAGTTTAGTCCAGGGCCCGGCCACAGATACGCAGTATTTT. The encoded protein is CASSLVQGPATDTQYF.

The CDR3 reads CSVRQTYNEQFF. Written as DNA, the CDR3 is TGCAGCGTTCGACAGACATACAATGAGCAGTTCTTC. This chain uses TRBV29-1 with TRBJ2-1; a weak D match, TRBD1 (5 bases). The germline V and J ends were trimmed by 5 bases and 4 bases, with 9 bases remaining between them. This CDR3 contains 12 residues. Germline V gives CDR1 SQVTM, CDR2 ANQGSEA.

This CDR3 is CASSPGRGANVLTF. The CDR3, as DNA: TGTGCCAGCAGCCCCGGAAGGGGGGCCAACGTCCTGACTTTC. The gene calls are TRBV7-6 and TRBJ2-6; D unclear. Germline V lookup: CDR1 SGHVS, CDR2 FNYEAQ. Trimming removed 5 bases from V and 4 bases from J, with 9 bases in between. The CDR3 extends over 14 amino acids.

This clonotype is judged medium-sized (0.01 to 0.1%). This chain joins TRBV7-2 and TRBJ1-2; TRBD1 aligns across 7 bases. Per the germline V gene, CDR1 is SGHTA and CDR2 is FQGNSA. V lost 5 bases, J lost 0 bases, and 6 bases stayed unmatched. The CDR3 length is 15 residues. CDR3 sequence (DNA): TGTGCCAGCAGCGTAATGACAGGGACTAACTATGGCTACACCTTC. Translating it yields CASSVMTGTNYGYTF.